The T cell receptor (beta chain) described here comes from a study of blood T cell repertoires in COVID-19. Whole-study context: In each case, the material was cDNA or gDNA derived from T cells, B-cell-depleted T cells, or PBMCs.

TCRdb keeps only in-frame clones here, not all; method: immunoSEQ multiplex PCR. The table shows some 260,000 clones, with around 88% occurring only once. Looked up from germline, CDR1 is SEHNR and CDR2 is FQNEAQ (reference sequence). Between the trimmed V and J ends, which lost 5 bases and 6 bases, there was a span of 16 bases. CDR3 length: 14 residues. Ages ranged from roughly 18 to 100 years, with residence in about 23 US areas. Cohort assignment relied on participant-reported clinical history. Recovery among Cohort 3 donors was established by two negative PCRs, clearance, or symptom resolution. The sequence was collected from a man aged 40-55 years who had recovered from COVID-19. The V call is TRBV7-9, the J call TRBJ1-2, with no clear D. Sequences were obtained from PBMCs or T cells enriched from blood (not recorded which). CDR3 sequence reads: CASSLLSQAHGYTF. In DNA form, the CDR3 reads TGTGCCAGCAGCCTCCTGAGTCAAGCGCATGGCTACACCTTC.